The 8 T cell receptor beta chains reported below all come from one sample, sequenced in a study of T cell clonotyping in hematopoietic cell transplantation. TCRdb keeps only in-frame clones here, not all; method: immunoSEQ multiplex PCR. The table lists approximately 1,100 clones, approximately 70% of them singletons. The sample in question was peripheral blood mononuclear cells, obtained 100 days after allogeneic stem cell transplant. These receptors all come from a female patient aged 30 to 40 who had an allogeneic stem cell transplant, so T cells may come from the graft donor. Some clones in this sample may be carry-over from other donors' samples.

J is TRBJ1-1 and V is TRBV30; D is undetermined. The CDR3 is made up of 14 amino acids. V lost 2 bases and J 2 bases, leaving 12 bases between the germline ends. Germline V gene lookup returns CDR1 GTSNPN and CDR2 SVGIG (reference sequence). The CDR3 here is CAWSRLSPNTEAFF. CDR3 nucleotide sequence: TGTGCCTGGAGTAGGTTAAGCCCCAACACTGAAGCTTTCTTT.

This sequence joins TRBV27 and TRBJ2-5; the match to TRBD1 covers 8 bases. V lost 5 bases to trimming and J lost 7 bases; unmatched junction nucleotides: 9. The CDR3 is 14 amino acids. Germline CDR1 reads MNHEY; CDR2 reads SMNVEV (reference sequence). The CDR3 reads CASSGRTGIGTQYF. CDR3 DNA: TGTGCCAGCAGTGGAAGGACAGGGATTGGGACCCAGTACTTC.

This chain links TRBV19 with TRBJ1-2; a possible D gene is TRBD1 (6 bases). Germline CDR1 is LNHDA and CDR2 is SQIVND (reference sequence). The CDR3 is 12 residues long. V was trimmed by 7 bases and J by 8 bases, leaving 14 bases between them. CDR3 sequence (DNA): TGTGCCAGTACCTTAGACAGGCTCGGCTACACCTTC. Protein product: CASTLDRLGYTF.

The CDR3 loop is CASSLEEHDYGYTF. The CDR3 bases are TGTGCCAGCAGCTTAGAGGAACATGACTATGGCTACACCTTC. V and J are TRBV7-9 and TRBJ1-2; unclear D gene. Trimming shortened V by 1 base and J by 3 bases, and 9 bases separated the two germline ends. The CDR3 spans 14 residues. Germline V gene sequence: CDR1 SEHNR, CDR2 FQNEAQ (reference sequence).

CDR3 residues: CASSATDTDTQYF. In DNA, the CDR3 is TGTGCCAGCAGCGCAACAGACACAGATACGCAGTATTTT. The rearrangement uses TRBV7-6 and TRBJ2-3; no clear D. From germline, CDR1 is SGHVS and CDR2 FNYEAQ. Trimming pared 5 bases from V and 2 bases from J, leaving 8 bases between. This CDR3 is built from 13 residues.

This clone was recorded only once. The V gene is TRBV6-5, the J gene TRBJ2-7, with D perhaps matching TRBD1 (5 bases). Germline loops: CDR1 MNHEY, CDR2 SVGAGI. The CDR3 has 12 residues. V was shortened by 8 bases and J by 3 bases, with 11 bases between the two germline ends. The CDR3: CASSAGIYEQYF. The CDR3 nucleotides are TGTGCCAGCTCCGCAGGGATCTACGAGCAGTACTTC.

The rearrangement uses TRBV9 and TRBJ2-1; D unclear. The CDR3 covers 15 residues. The V gene lost 0 bases and the J gene lost 6 bases, with 13 bases spanning the gap. CDR1 and CDR2 from the germline V gene are SGDLS and YYNGEE. The CDR3 sequence is CASSVGSGLPNEQFF. The DNA for the CDR3 is TGTGCCAGCAGCGTAGGTTCCGGGCTCCCCAATGAGCAGTTCTTC.

V is TRBV5-4 and J is TRBJ2-7; no clear D. The germline gives CDR1 SGHNT, CDR2 YYREEE (reference sequence). The CDR3 totals 14 residues. The V end was cut by 1 base, the J end by 1 base, with 9 bases between. The CDR3 region has the DNA TGTGCCAGCAGCTTGTTCCCCAGGTCCTACGAGCAGTACTTC. It translates to CASSLFPRSYEQYF.